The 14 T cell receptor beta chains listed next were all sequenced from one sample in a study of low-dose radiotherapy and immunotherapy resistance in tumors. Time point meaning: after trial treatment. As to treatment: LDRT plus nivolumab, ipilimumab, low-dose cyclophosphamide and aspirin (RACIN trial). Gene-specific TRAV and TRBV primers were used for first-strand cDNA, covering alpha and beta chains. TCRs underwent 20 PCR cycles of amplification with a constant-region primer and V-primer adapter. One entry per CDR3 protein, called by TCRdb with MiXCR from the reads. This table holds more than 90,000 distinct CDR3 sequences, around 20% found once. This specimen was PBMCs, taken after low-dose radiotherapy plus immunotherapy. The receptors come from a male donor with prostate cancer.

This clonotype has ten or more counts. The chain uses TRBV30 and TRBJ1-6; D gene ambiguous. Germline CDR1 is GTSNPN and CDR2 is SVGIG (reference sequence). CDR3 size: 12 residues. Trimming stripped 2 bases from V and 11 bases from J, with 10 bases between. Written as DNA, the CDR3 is TGTGCCTGGAGTCAAGAAATGACACCCCTCCACTTT. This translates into CAWSQEMTPLHF.

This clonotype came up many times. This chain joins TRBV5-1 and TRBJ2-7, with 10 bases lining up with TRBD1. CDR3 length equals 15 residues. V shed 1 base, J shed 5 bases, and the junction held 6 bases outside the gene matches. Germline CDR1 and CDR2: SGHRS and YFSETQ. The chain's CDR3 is CASSLRDRGNDEQYF. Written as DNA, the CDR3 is TGCGCCAGCAGCTTGAGGGACAGGGGAAACGACGAGCAGTACTTC.

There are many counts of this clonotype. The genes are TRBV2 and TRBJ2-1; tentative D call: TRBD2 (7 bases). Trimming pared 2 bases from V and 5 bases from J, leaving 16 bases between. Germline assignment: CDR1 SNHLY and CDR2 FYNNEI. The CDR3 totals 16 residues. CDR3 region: CASSEWGGGLDNEQFF. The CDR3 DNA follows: TGTGCCAGCAGTGAATGGGGGGGGGGGCTCGACAATGAGCAGTTCTTC.

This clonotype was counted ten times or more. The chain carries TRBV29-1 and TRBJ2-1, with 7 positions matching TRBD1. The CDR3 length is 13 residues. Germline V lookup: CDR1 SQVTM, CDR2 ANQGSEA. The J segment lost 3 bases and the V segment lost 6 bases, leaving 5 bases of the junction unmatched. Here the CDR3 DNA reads TGCAGCGTGAGGGGGCTGGACTACAATGAGCAGTTCTTC. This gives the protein CSVRGLDYNEQFF.

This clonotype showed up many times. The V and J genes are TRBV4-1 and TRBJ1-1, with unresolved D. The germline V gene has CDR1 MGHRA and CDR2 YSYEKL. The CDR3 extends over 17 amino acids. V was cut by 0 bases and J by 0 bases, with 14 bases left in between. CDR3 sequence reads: CASSQENIRRMNTEAFF. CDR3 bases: TGCGCCAGCAGCCAAGAGAACATTCGTCGAATGAACACTGAAGCTTTCTTT.

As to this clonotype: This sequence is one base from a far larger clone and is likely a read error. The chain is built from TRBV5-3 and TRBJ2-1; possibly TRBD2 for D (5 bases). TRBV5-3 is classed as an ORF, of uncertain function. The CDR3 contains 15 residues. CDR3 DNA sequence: TGTGCCAGCAGCTTAGGTTCGGCGGGTTCGGAGACCCAGTTCTTC. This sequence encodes CASSLGSAGSETQFF.

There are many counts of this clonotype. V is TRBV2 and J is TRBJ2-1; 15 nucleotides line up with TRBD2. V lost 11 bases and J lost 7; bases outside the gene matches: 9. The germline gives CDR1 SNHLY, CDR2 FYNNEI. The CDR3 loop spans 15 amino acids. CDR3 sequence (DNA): TGTGCCTGCGCGAGGACTAGCGGGGGGGCGAATGAGCAGTTCTTC. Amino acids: CACARTSGGANEQFF. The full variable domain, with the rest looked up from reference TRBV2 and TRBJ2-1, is EPEVTQTPSHQVTQMGQEVILRCVPISNHLYFYWYRQILGQKVEFLVSFYNNEISEKSEIFDDQFSVERPDGSNFTLKIRSTKLEDSAMYFCACARTSGGANEQFFGPGTRLTVL.

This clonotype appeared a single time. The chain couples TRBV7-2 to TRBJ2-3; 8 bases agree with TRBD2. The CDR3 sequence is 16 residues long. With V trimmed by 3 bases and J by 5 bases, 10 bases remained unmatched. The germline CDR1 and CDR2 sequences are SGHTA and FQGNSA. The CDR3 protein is CASSFATGGGIDTQYF. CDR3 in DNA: TGTGCCAGCAGCTTTGCGACCGGGGGGGGGATAGATACGCAGTATTTT.

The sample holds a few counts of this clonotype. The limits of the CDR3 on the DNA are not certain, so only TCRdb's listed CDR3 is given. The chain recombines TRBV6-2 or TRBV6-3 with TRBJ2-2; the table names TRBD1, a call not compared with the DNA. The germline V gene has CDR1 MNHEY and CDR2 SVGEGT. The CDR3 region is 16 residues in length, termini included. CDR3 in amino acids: CASTAGTADTGELFFF.

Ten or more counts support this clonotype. The CDR3 DNA reads TGTGCCAGCACCCGGAGGGACACCTTCGCTGGGGCCAACGTCCTGACTTTC. It encodes CASTRRDTFAGANVLTF. This chain links TRBV12-3 or TRBV12-4 with TRBJ2-6; the D call may be TRBD1 or TRBD2 (6 bases each). The CDR3 totals 17 residues. V was cut by 7 bases and J by 2 bases, with 18 bases left in between.

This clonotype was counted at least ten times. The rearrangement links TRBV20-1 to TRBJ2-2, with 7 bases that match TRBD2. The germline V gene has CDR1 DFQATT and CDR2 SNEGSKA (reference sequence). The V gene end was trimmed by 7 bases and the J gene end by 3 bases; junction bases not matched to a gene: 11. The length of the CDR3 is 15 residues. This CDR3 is CSGLRGGGDTGELFF. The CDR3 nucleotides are TGCAGTGGGTTAAGGGGCGGGGGAGACACCGGGGAGCTGTTTTTT.

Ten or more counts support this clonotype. The CDR3 nucleotides are TGTGCCAGCACAATGACTAGCGGAGAAGAGACCCAGTACTTC. It codes for CASTMTSGEETQYF. V usage is TRBV12-3 or TRBV12-4 and J usage is TRBJ2-5; 9 positions match TRBD2. J gave up 3 bases and V 7 bases, and 6 bases lay outside the gene matches. The CDR3 contains 14 residues.

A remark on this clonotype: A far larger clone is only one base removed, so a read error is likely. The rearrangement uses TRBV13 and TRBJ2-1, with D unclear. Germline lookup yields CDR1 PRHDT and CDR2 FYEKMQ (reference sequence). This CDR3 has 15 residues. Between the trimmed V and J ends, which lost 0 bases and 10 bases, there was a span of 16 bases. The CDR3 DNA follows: TGTGCCAGCAGCTTAGGCCTAGACCACTCCTACGAGCAGTTCTTC. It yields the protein CASSLGLDHSYEQFF.

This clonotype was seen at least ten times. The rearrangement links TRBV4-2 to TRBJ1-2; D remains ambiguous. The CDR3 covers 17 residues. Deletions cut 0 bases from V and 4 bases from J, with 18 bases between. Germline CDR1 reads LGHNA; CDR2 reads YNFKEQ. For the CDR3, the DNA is TGTGCCAGCAGCCAAGATCGCGGCCAGGTCGCCCCCTATGGCTACACCTTC. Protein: CASSQDRGQVAPYGYTF.